The rows below give T cell receptor beta chains drawn from one sample of a study of cytomegalovirus exposure and HLA in healthy donors. Measured with immunoSEQ multiplex PCR; TCRdb has only the in-frame clones, and not every one. The data contain around 120,000 clones, around 72% of them singletons. The sequenced material came from PBMCs. The receptors originated from a woman in her thirties or forties in good health and CMV-seropositive. CDR3s include the opening cysteine and the closing phenylalanine or tryptophan. Fields, in order: V gene, clone size, CDR3 protein. Clone size is stated in some rows and not others, as once, few, many or a class when expanded.

>TRBV6-1|NA
CASSQAYTDTQYF
>TRBV12-5|NA
CASGMAQGFGYDYTF
>TRBV19|NA
CVLIAGYYNEQFF
>TRBV4-3|NA
CASSQDPSRAPNYGYTF
>TRBV6-5|NA
CASSYGTRFYGYTF
>TRBV5-1|NA
CASSLKGDSYNSPLHF
>TRBV7-2|many
CASSSDRSTDTQYF
>TRBV11-2|few
CASSLDSGGYTF
>TRBV10-2|few
CASSRGFLVPLHF
>TRBV5-8|NA
CASSSLTGAADTQYF
>TRBV27|NA
CASSLGPPDTQYF
>TRBV21-1|NA
CASTPKPGQGIYEQYF
>TRBV9|NA
CASSVVRGPAFF
>TRBV5-1|NA
CASSFPLAGGRTGELFF
>TRBV4-3|once
CASSQEIRVGEQFF
>TRBV2|few
CASSDILRDSQETQYF
>TRBV5-1|NA
CASSRPGQGSYEQYF
>TRBV9|few
CASSVARNTEQFF
>TRBV19|NA
CASSTTGIWNTEAFF
>TRBV5-4|NA
CASRPDIGEVTEAFF
>TRBV11-2|NA
CASTPRGSGETQYF
>TRBV6-6|NA
CASSYSIQGSYEQYF
>TRBV2|NA
CASNADSYEQYF
>TRBV14|NA
CASSQGQSYGYTF
>TRBV7-7|NA
CASSLRLAGSEQFF
>TRBV19|NA
CASSMTVDTEAFF
>TRBV5-1|NA
CASRPDRSGNTIYF
>TRBV15|NA
CATSRDPTGANVLTF
>TRBV15|NA
CATSTTSDQPQHF
>TRBV9|NA
CASSVGGGDYEQYF
>TRBV5-4|NA
CASSPDRTGPSKAFF
>TRBV13|once
CASSLKGQGNYEQYF
>TRBV4-1|NA
CASSSGQDMGYGYTF
>TRBV4-3|NA
CASSQDGGGFSRLYGYTF
>TRBV4-1|NA
CASSQRQAPARGVYEQYF
>TRBV19|NA
CASTLGAGEGEKLFF
>TRBV5-1|NA
CASSLAAGSSYEQYF
>TRBV2|NA
CASSVRDRGEQYF
>TRBV18|once
CASSRGGQGALVSEAFF
>TRBV7-9|NA
CASCGGPYNEQFF
>TRBV6-5|NA
CASSAATGLEQFF
>TRBV7-2|NA
CASSLAPDTQYF
>TRBV7-2|NA
CASSPGGASGLYNEQFF
>TRBV12-5|NA
CASGLAGLAGDWYLQTQYF
>TRBV5-1|NA
CASSFAARGTNEKLFF
>TRBV4-2|NA
CASSRQGTEAFF
>TRBV7-6|NA
CASSLGLAGNTETFF
>TRBV5-6|NA
CASSLVGQNYEQYF
>TRBV6-1|NA
CASSNRGGSPGEQYF
>TRBV7-2|NA
CASSLAVTGGEVWSGEQYF
>TRBV6-5|few
CASSYGAGWQADTQYF
>TRBV6-5|NA
CASSRTGTGEGEQFF
>TRBV5-6|NA
CASSRDGGQGNSPLHF
>TRBV5-1|NA
CASSRTGAENTEAFF
>TRBV18|few
CASSPSDRGTDTQYF
>TRBV5-1|NA
CASSWSGSENTEAFF